This entry lists 5 T cell receptor beta chains sequenced from one sample in a study of cytomegalovirus exposure and HLA in healthy donors. PCR employed 60 Vbeta and 13 Jbeta primers. Measured with immunoSEQ multiplex PCR; TCRdb has only the in-frame clones, and not every one. The repertoire consists of approximately 170,000 clones, with about four fifths occurring once and the leading ten covering 2% to 3%. Sequenced: PBMCs. All receptors derive from a male donor in good health and CMV-seronegative.

The gene calls are TRBV28 and TRBJ1-2; D might be TRBD1 (6 bases). The CDR3 length is 13 residues. Germline lookup yields CDR1 MDHEN and CDR2 SYDVKM. V shed 7 bases and J shed 7 bases, with 16 bases lying between them. The CDR3 DNA reads as TGTGCCAGCAAACCCTACAGGGCCTGTGGCTACACCTTC. This translates into CASKPYRACGYTF.

The rearrangement joins TRBV6-5 to TRBJ1-1; possibly TRBD1 for D (6 bases). Per germline, CDR1 MNHEY and CDR2 SVGAGI. Trimming removed 6 bases at V and 6 bases at J, with 14 bases between. This CDR3 is built from 13 residues. The DNA for the CDR3 is TGTGCCAGCAGACGACAGGCGGGGGCTGAAGCTTTCTTT. Protein product: CASRRQAGAEAFF.

V and J are TRBV7-2 and TRBJ1-2, with a possible D match to TRBD1 (5 bases). The CDR3 has 16 residues. Germline V gene sequence: CDR1 SGHTA, CDR2 FQGNSA. Between the trimmed V and J ends, which lost 11 bases and 4 bases, there was a span of 26 bases. This chain's CDR3 is CACSAVGTSISYGYTF. DNA for the CDR3: TGTGCCTGCTCCGCCGTGGGGACTAGTATTTCCTATGGCTACACCTTC.

This clone showed up just a few times. This sequence joins TRBV7-9 and TRBJ2-7; D is undetermined. Trimming took off 6 bases at V and 0 bases at J, with 15 bases between the two ends. The length of the CDR3 is 15 residues. CDR1 SEHNR and CDR2 FQNEAQ come from the germline V gene (reference sequence). In DNA, the CDR3 is TGTGCCAGCAGTATGAACCGGTTCGACTCCTACGAGCAGTACTTC. Its translation: CASSMNRFDSYEQYF.

This clone was seen only a few times. The V gene is TRBV6-5, the J gene TRBJ1-5, with D maybe TRBD1 (6 bases). Trimming cost V 6 bases and J 9 bases, with 15 bases left between them. CDR3 length equals 13 residues. Germline assignment: CDR1 MNHEY and CDR2 SVGAGI. This chain's CDR3 is CASRQGRLGPQHF. The CDR3 DNA reads as TGTGCCAGCAGACAGGGACGTCTCGGGCCCCAGCATTTT.